Listed below are T cell receptor beta chains from one sample, sequenced in a study of control samples from healthy donors and cancer patients. Libraries were prepared by immunoSEQ multiplex PCR; TCRdb keeps only in-frame clonotypes and omits some of them. Of around 130,000 clones in the sample, more than 70% are singletons; the top ten hold about 3.4%. Source material: blood. Source of these receptors: a man between 50 and 59 years old in good health. The CDR3 runs from the conserved cysteine through the conserved F or W. A D gene is named only where the DNA matches it firmly. Clone sizes are given selectively: once, few, many, or a class where the clone is expanded.

.	.	TRBV12-3/TRBV12-4	TRBJ2-5	CASSPGQETQYF	TGTGCCAGCAGCCCGGGGCAAGAGACCCAGTACTTC
.	.	TRBV28	TRBJ1-2	CATIRGSNYGYTF	TGTGCCACCATTAGAGGCTCTAACTATGGCTACACCTTC
.	.	TRBV21-1	TRBJ2-7	CASSNPGTGNSYEQYF	TGTGCCAGCAGCAACCCCGGGACAGGGAACTCCTACGAGCAGTACTTC
.	TRBD1	TRBV14	TRBJ1-6	CASSPRGYNSPLHF	TGTGCCAGCAGCCCCAGGGGGTATAATTCACCCCTCCACTTT
.	.	TRBV7-9	TRBJ2-2	CASSLKRVNTGELFF	TGTGCCAGCAGCTTAAAGCGAGTAAACACCGGGGAGCTGTTTTTT
.	TRBD1	TRBV13	TRBJ1-1	CASSIRQGGRGDTEAFF	TGTGCCAGCAGCATTCGACAGGGCGGTCGGGGTGACACTGAAGCTTTCTTT
.	.	TRBV4-1	TRBJ1-1	CASSQPSLVTSTEAFF	TGCGCCAGCAGCCAACCCTCTCTGGTAACGAGCACTGAAGCTTTCTTT
.	.	TRBV11-2	TRBJ2-7	CASSLGSVLEQYF	TGTGCCAGCAGCTTAGGGTCGGTCCTCGAGCAGTACTTC
.	TRBD2	TRBV4-2	TRBJ2-5	CASSQISGGATETQYF	TGTGCCAGCAGCCAAATTAGCGGGGGGGCCACGGAGACCCAGTACTTC
.	TRBD1	TRBV4-1	TRBJ2-7	CASSQDEGAVEQYF	TGCGCCAGCAGCCAAGATGAGGGGGCGGTTGAGCAGTACTTC
.	.	TRBV27	TRBJ1-2	CASTSQWGPAPNYGYTF	TGTGCCAGCACTTCCCAGTGGGGGCCGGCCCCTAACTATGGCTACACCTTC
.	.	TRBV6-6	TRBJ2-4	CASSDNQDWDIQYF	TGTGCCAGCAGTGATAACCAGGACTGGGACATTCAGTACTTC
.	TRBD2	TRBV28	TRBJ2-7	CASSPNTGLGFEQYF	TGTGCCAGCAGTCCTAACACGGGACTAGGCTTCGAGCAGTACTTC
few	.	TRBV7-6	TRBJ1-3	CASSEGGAGRRTPGNTIYF	TGTGCCAGCAGCGAAGGTGGGGCTGGACGTAGAACTCCTGGAAACACCATATATTTT
once	.	TRBV5-1	TRBJ1-5	CASSPSPSAGYQPQHF	TGCGCCAGCAGCCCCAGCCCATCGGCGGGTTATCAGCCCCAGCATTTT
.	.	TRBV10-3	TRBJ2-7	CAISESTGTYEQYF	TGTGCCATCAGTGAGTCGACGGGGACCTACGAGCAGTACTTC
.	.	TRBV24-1	TRBJ1-5	CATSDSRQVFLQHF	TGTGCCACCAGTGATTCAAGACAGGTCTTCCTCCAGCATTTT
.	TRBD1	TRBV28	TRBJ1-3	CASSPGTGGIGNTIYF	TGTGCCAGCAGTCCCGGGACAGGGGGCATTGGAAACACCATATATTTT
.	.	TRBV3-1/TRBV3-2	TRBJ2-3	CASSQATDTQYF	TGTGCCAGCAGCCAAGCCACAGATACGCAGTATTTT
.	.	TRBV28	TRBJ2-5	CASSLNEGTQYF	TGTGCCAGCAGCTTGAACGAAGGGACCCAGTACTTC
.	.	TRBV7-3	TRBJ2-2	CASSFSDSGELFF	TGTGCCAGCAGCTTCAGCGATAGCGGGGAGCTGTTTTTT
.	.	TRBV15	TRBJ2-6	CATSRGRAGANVLTF	TGTGCCACCAGCAGAGGACGGGCTGGGGCCAACGTCCTGACTTTC
.	TRBD2	TRBV9	TRBJ2-3	CASSETSGVTTDTQYF	TGTGCCAGCAGCGAGACTAGCGGGGTGACCACAGATACGCAGTATTTT
.	.	TRBV13	TRBJ2-5	CASVRAAAVETQYF	TGTGCCAGCGTCAGGGCCGCTGCGGTGGAGACCCAGTACTTC
.	.	TRBV18	TRBJ2-2	CASSPSQANTGELFF	TGTGCCAGCTCACCAAGTCAGGCGAACACCGGGGAGCTGTTTTTT
.	TRBD2	TRBV14	TRBJ2-1	CASSQPGLAAYDNEQFF	TGTGCCAGCAGCCAACCGGGACTAGCGGCCTACGACAATGAGCAGTTCTTC
.	TRBD2	TRBV11-2	TRBJ2-5	CASSPGTSGGLQETQYF	TGTGCCAGCAGCCCCGGGACTAGCGGGGGGCTACAAGAGACCCAGTACTTC
.	.	TRBV11-1	TRBJ1-1	CASSFIGSPEAFF	TGTGCCAGCAGCTTTATAGGGTCCCCTGAAGCTTTCTTT